This T cell receptor (beta chain) was recovered during a study of long-term antiretroviral therapy in people with HIV. Study background: The earliest samples came from an era when ART typically awaited falling CD4 counts.

Deletions cut 0 bases from V and 4 bases from J, with 7 bases between. Germline CDR1 SGHDT, CDR2 YYEEEE. This CDR3 has 13 amino acids. The authors ran the immunoSEQ assay, v3.0, at survey level. Some clones are missing from TCRdb's copy, which holds only in-frame ones; the method was immunoSEQ multiplex PCR. This table holds 25,000 to 30,000 clones, around 85% found once. Here the sequenced sample was unsorted PBMCs, taken 3 years after starting antiretroviral therapy. V is TRBV5-6 and J is TRBJ1-2, with D unresolved. This sequence originates from a man aged 35-49 years with HIV. The CDR3, as DNA: TGTGCCAGCAGCTTGGGCGACTTCTATGGCTACACCTTC. Translation: CASSLGDFYGYTF.